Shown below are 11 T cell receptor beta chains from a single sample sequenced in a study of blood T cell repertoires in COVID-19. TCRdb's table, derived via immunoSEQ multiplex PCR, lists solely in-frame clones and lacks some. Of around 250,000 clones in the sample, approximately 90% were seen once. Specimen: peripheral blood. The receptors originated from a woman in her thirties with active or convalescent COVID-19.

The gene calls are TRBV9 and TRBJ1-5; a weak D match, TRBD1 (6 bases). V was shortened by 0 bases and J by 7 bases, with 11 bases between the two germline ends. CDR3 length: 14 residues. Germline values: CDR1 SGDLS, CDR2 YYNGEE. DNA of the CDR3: TGTGCCAGCAGCGTAGACGGGACAAGGCAGCCCCAGCATTTT. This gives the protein CASSVDGTRQPQHF.

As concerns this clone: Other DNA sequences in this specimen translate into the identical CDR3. In nucleotides, the CDR3 is TGTGCCTGGACGGGGAACTATGGCTACACCTTC. Protein sequence: CAWTGNYGYTF. V gene TRBV30 combines with J gene TRBJ1-2; D gene ambiguous. CDR1 is GTSNPN and CDR2 is SVGIG in the germline V gene (reference sequence). This CDR3 has 11 amino acids. Between the trimmed V and J ends, which lost 4 bases and 2 bases, there was a span of 5 bases.

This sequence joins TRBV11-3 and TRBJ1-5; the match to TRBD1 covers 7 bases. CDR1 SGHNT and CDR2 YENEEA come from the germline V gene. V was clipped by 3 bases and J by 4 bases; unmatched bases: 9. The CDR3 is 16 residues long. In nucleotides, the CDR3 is TGTGCCAGCAGCTTTGGCCTGACAGGGAAAAATCAGCCCCAGCATTTT. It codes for CASSFGLTGKNQPQHF. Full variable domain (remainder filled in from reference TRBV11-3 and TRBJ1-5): EAGVVQSPRYKIIEKKQPVAFWCNPISGHNTLYWYLQNLGQGPELLIRYENEEAVDDSQLPKDRFSAERLKGVDSTLKIQPAELGDSAVYLCASSFGLTGKNQPQHFGDGTRLSIL.

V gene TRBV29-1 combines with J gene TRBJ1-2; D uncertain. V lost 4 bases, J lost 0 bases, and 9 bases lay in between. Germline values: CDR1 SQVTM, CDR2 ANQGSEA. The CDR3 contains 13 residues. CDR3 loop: CSVGGRPNYGYTF. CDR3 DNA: TGCAGCGTTGGAGGGCGACCTAACTATGGCTACACCTTC. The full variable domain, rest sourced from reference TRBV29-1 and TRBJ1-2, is SAVISQKPSRDICQRGTSLTIQCQVDSQVTMMFWYRQQPGQSLTLIATANQGSEATYESGFVIDKFPISRPNLTFSTLTVSNMSPEDSSIYLCSVGGRPNYGYTFGSGTRLTVV.

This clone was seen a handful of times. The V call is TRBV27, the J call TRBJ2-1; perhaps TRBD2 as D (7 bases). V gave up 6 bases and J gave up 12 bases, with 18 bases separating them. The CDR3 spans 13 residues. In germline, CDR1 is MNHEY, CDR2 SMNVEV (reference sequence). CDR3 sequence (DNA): TGTGCCAGCAGCCTAACCGGGGGGCGGATGCAGTTCTTC. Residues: CASSLTGGRMQFF.

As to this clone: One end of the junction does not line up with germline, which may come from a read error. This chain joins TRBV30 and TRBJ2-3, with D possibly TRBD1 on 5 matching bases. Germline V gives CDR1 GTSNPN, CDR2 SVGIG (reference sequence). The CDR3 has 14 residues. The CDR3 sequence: CAWSVYTGTNTQYF. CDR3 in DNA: TGTGCCTGGAGTGTATATACAGGCACAAATACGCAGTATTTT.

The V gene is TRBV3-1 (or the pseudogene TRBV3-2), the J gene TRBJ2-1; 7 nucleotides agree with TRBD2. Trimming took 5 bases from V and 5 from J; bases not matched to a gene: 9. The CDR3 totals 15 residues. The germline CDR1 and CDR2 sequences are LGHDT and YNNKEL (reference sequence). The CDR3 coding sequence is TGTGCCAGCAGCAAAGGACTAGTCGGGGACAATGAGCAGTTCTTC. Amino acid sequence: CASSKGLVGDNEQFF.

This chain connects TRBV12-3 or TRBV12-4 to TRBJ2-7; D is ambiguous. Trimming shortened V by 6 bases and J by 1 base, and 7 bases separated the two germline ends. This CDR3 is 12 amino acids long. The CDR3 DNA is TGTGCCAGCAGCCCTCCTTCCTACGAGCAGTACTTC. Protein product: CASSPPSYEQYF.

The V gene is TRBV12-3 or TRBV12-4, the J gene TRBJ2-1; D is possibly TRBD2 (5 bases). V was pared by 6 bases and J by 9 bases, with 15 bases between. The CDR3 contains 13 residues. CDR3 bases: TGTGCCAGCAGGGTCGGAAGGGAGAGTGAGCAGTTCTTC. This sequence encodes CASRVGRESEQFF.

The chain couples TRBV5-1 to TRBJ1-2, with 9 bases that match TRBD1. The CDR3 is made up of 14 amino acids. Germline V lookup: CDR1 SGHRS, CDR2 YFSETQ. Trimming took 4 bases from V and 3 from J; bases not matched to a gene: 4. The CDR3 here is CASSGTGIDYGYTF. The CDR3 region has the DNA TGCGCCAGCAGCGGGACAGGGATTGACTATGGCTACACCTTC.

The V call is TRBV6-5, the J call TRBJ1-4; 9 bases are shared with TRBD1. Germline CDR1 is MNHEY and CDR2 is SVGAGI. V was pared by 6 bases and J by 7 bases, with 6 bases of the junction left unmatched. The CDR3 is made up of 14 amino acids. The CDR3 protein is CASSPGQGSEKLFF. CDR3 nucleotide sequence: TGTGCCAGCAGCCCGGGACAGGGATCTGAAAAACTGTTTTTT.